A single sample gave rise to the 18 T cell receptor beta chains below, sequenced in a study of cytomegalovirus exposure and HLA in healthy donors. The PCR was carried out with 60 Vbeta primers and 13 Jbeta primers. Clones were read by immunoSEQ multiplex PCR, and TCRdb kept only the in-frame ones, dropping some. The sample table sets out about 140,000 clones. The sequencing input was PBMCs. Receptor source: a man aged 35 to 55 in good health and CMV-seronegative.

DNA for the CDR3: TGTGCCATCAGTGAGGGGAAGAAGCGGGGCACAGATACGCAGTATTTT. Amino acid sequence: CAISEGKKRGTDTQYF. V and J are TRBV10-3 and TRBJ2-3; possible D gene TRBD2, 6 bases. Trimming took 2 bases from V and 1 from J, leaving 13 bases between them. Germline V gene data show CDR1 as ENHRY and CDR2 as SYGVKD. The CDR3 is made up of 16 amino acids.

The chain links TRBV7-3 to TRBJ2-3; TRBD1 agrees at 7 bases. The CDR3 is 15 residues long. The V and J ends lost 5 bases and 3 bases, in that order; junction bases with no gene match: 8. Germline V gene sequence: CDR1 SGHTA, CDR2 FQGTGA. CDR3 sequence (DNA): TGTGCCAGCAGCCCGACAGGGAAAAGGACAGATACGCAGTATTTT. This encodes CASSPTGKRTDTQYF.

The chain employs TRBV18 and TRBJ1-1, with no clear D. V was cut by 6 bases and J by 3 bases, with 11 bases left in between. Germline V gene sequence: CDR1 KGHSH, CDR2 LQKENI. This CDR3 has 13 amino acids. The CDR3 protein is CASSFSRDTEAFF. In nucleotides, the CDR3 is TGTGCCAGCTCGTTTTCTCGGGACACTGAAGCTTTCTTT.

The gene calls are TRBV5-5 and TRBJ1-1, with 9 bases identical to TRBD1. The V gene end was trimmed by 5 bases and the J gene end by 4 bases; junction bases not matched to a gene: 9. Germline V gene lookup returns CDR1 SGHKS and CDR2 YYEKEE (reference sequence). The CDR3 has 15 amino acids. The CDR3 spells CASSSPGQGVTEAFF. CDR3 DNA sequence: TGTGCCAGCAGTTCTCCGGGACAGGGAGTCACTGAAGCTTTCTTT.

The V gene is TRBV6-5, the J gene TRBJ1-1; 8 nucleotides agree with TRBD1. The CDR3 spans 14 residues. The trim removed 6 bases at V and 2 bases at J, leaving 5 bases unmatched. Germline V lookup: CDR1 MNHEY, CDR2 SVGAGI. The CDR3 DNA sequence: TGTGCCAGCAGCCAAGACAGGGGCAACACTGAAGCTTTCTTT. Its protein is CASSQDRGNTEAFF.

The chain uses TRBV6-5 and TRBJ1-5; D gene unclear. This CDR3 comprises 12 residues. V was trimmed by 5 bases and J by 2 bases, leaving 4 bases between them. Germline V lookup: CDR1 MNHEY, CDR2 SVGAGI. CDR3 amino acids: CASSQGNQPQHF. DNA for the CDR3: TGTGCCAGCAGTCAGGGCAATCAGCCCCAGCATTTT.

This chain connects TRBV9 to TRBJ1-2; 8 bases match TRBD1. The CDR3 loop spans 15 amino acids. With V trimmed by 3 bases and J by 0 bases, 4 bases remained unmatched. Germline V gene data show CDR1 as SGDLS and CDR2 as YYNGEE. DNA of the CDR3: TGTGCCAGCAGCGGGGACAGGTCCTCTAACTATGGCTACACCTTC. It is translated as CASSGDRSSNYGYTF.

The chain carries TRBV19 and TRBJ1-2; D is ambiguous. Trimming pared 3 bases from V and 4 bases from J, leaving 21 bases between. Germline V gives CDR1 LNHDA, CDR2 SQIVND (reference sequence). This CDR3 has 17 residues. Here the CDR3 reads CASSISGYSNTPYGYTF. The CDR3 region has the DNA TGTGCCAGTAGTATCAGCGGCTACAGTAACACCCCCTATGGCTACACCTTC.

The rearrangement uses TRBV7-2 and TRBJ1-3; 7 nucleotides line up with TRBD1. The CDR3 extends over 16 amino acids. CDR1 is SGHTA, CDR2 FQGNSA, per germline. Trimming at V came to 5 bases and at J to 0 bases, leaving 7 bases not matched to a gene. CDR3 amino acids: CASSRDRVLSGNTIYF. The DNA of the CDR3 is TGTGCCAGCAGCCGGGACAGAGTCCTCTCTGGAAACACCATATATTTT.

The chain couples TRBV6-5 to TRBJ1-1; D not resolved. The length of the CDR3 is 14 residues. Trimming stripped 0 bases from V and 3 bases from J, with 8 bases between. Looked up from germline, CDR1 is MNHEY and CDR2 is SVGAGI. This CDR3 is CASSYSEGHTEAFF. CDR3 bases: TGTGCCAGCAGTTACTCGGAGGGTCACACTGAAGCTTTCTTT.

This sequence joins TRBV7-9 and TRBJ1-2; unclear D gene. This CDR3 spans 14 amino acids. V was pared by 2 bases and J by 4 bases, with 11 bases between. Germline CDR1 SEHNR, CDR2 FQNEAQ (reference sequence). CDR3 DNA: TGTGCCAGCAGCTTATTGGCGGCTTCCTATGGCTACACCTTC. Protein product: CASSLLAASYGYTF.

The rearrangement uses TRBV4-2 and TRBJ2-5; the D gene is possibly TRBD2 (5 bases). The DNA end is a closer match to TRBJ2-7, so the J assignment may be wrong. Germline assignment: CDR1 LGHNA and CDR2 YNFKEQ. The CDR3 sequence is 15 residues long. For the CDR3, the DNA is TGTGCCAGCAGCCAGAGGACTGGTCGATTTTACGAGCAGTACTTC. The encoded protein is CASSQRTGRFYEQYF.

The chain has TRBV2 and TRBJ1-2, with D possibly being TRBD1 (5 bases). The CDR3 length is 13 residues. Germline values: CDR1 SNHLY, CDR2 FYNNEI. Deletions cut 4 bases from V and 2 bases from J, with 8 bases between. In nucleotides, the CDR3 is TGTGCCAGCAGTGCGGGGGAAAACTATGGCTACACCTTC. Protein sequence: CASSAGENYGYTF.

This sequence joins TRBV7-2 and TRBJ1-4; 11 bases are a match to TRBD1. Trimming took 4 bases from V and 7 from J; bases not matched to a gene: 5. Germline lookup yields CDR1 SGHTA and CDR2 FQGNSA. CDR3 length equals 15 residues. The CDR3 bases are TGTGCCAGCAGCTCCGGACAGGGGGCGTTTGAAAAACTGTTTTTT. Amino acid sequence: CASSSGQGAFEKLFF.

The chain couples TRBV2 to TRBJ2-3; perhaps TRBD2 as D (5 bases). Between the trimmed V and J ends, which lost 8 bases and 11 bases, there was a span of 14 bases. CDR3 length: 11 residues. Germline V gene data show CDR1 as SNHLY and CDR2 as FYNNEI. CDR3 sequence (DNA): TGTGCCAGCCTAGGAGGAGTGGTGCAGTATTTT. Translated, it gives CASLGGVVQYF.

The genes are TRBV18 and TRBJ2-5, with TRBD2 identical over 10 bases. This CDR3 contains 15 residues. The V segment lost 3 bases and the J segment 4 bases; nucleotides outside the gene matches: 5. From germline, CDR1 is KGHSH and CDR2 LQKENI. The chain's CDR3 is CASSPLAGDGETQYF. CDR3 bases: TGTGCCAGCTCACCGCTAGCGGGGGATGGAGAGACCCAGTACTTC.

The V gene is TRBV25-1, the J gene TRBJ1-4; D remains ambiguous. Trimming shortened V by 7 bases and J by 4 bases, and 10 bases separated the two germline ends. The CDR3 runs to 13 residues. Germline V CDR1 and CDR2: MGHDK, SYGVNS. The DNA of the CDR3 is TGTGCCAGCAACCGGGATATTAATGAAAAACTGTTTTTT. This gives the protein CASNRDINEKLFF.

The chain has TRBV6-4 and TRBJ2-7; TRBD2 aligns across 12 bases. Germline CDR1 reads MRHNA; CDR2 reads SNTAGT. The trim removed 6 bases at V and 6 bases at J, leaving 3 bases unmatched. CDR3 size: 13 residues. The CDR3 DNA reads TGTGCCAGCAGACTAGCGGGGGGCACCGAGCAGTACTTC. Translated, it gives CASRLAGGTEQYF.